The sample holds many counts of the clone carrying this TCR beta chain. What it binds is unknown. Amplification targeted TCR beta CDR3 regions from RNA transcripts. HTBI primers were used for first-round RT-PCR of the TCR CDR3. Via MiXCR, TCRdb re-called the multiplex PCR reads, giving one row per CDR3 protein. Of some 600,000 distinct CDR3 sequences listed, approximately 15% are singletons. The sample, blood from the first hyperthyroidism diagnosis, precedes any ophthalmopathy symptoms. Germline V lookup: CDR1 ENHRY, CDR2 SYGVKD. With 6 bases clipped from V and 5 bases from J, the junction kept 8 bases outside the gene matches. The CDR3 length is 15 residues. This sample is drawn from a study of T cells in Graves' hyperthyroidism and ophthalmopathy. Study in general: Peripheral blood was collected at initial diagnosis, before any treatment.

Study-level results: Progression to ophthalmopathy was predicted a median of 6.5 months early.

The chain links TRBV10-3 to TRBJ2-1, with 9 nucleotides matching TRBD1. The source of this sequence is a young woman with Graves' hyperthyroidism that later progressed to Graves' ophthalmopathy. The sample consisted of blood. This CDR3 is CAIRPGTGYNNEQFF. In DNA form, the CDR3 reads TGTGCCATCAGGCCCGGGACAGGGTACAACAATGAGCAGTTCTTC.